One T cell receptor (beta chain) is described in this entry. Its specificity is not known. The sample belongs to a study of beta chain features in type 1 diabetes. At the level of the study: Age and gender were similar between patients and healthy donors, as were cell yields. The study, taken as a whole, reports: Any HLA effect on TCRB rearrangement was left unresolved by small sub-analyses. Researchers report that Type 1 diabetes patients had moderately but significantly shorter TCRB CDR3s across all four CD4+ subsets.

This CDR3 is 14 amino acids long. Germline-derived CDR1 and CDR2 are LGHNA and YNFKEQ. V lost 2 bases, J lost 8 bases, and 13 bases lay in between. Expressed TCRB transcripts were sequenced because the isolated RNA had all been reverse transcribed beforehand. The method was immunoSEQ multiplex PCR; TCRdb's version includes in-frame clones alone and lacks a portion of them. This table holds about 180,000 clones, approximately 8.1% found once. Sample: central memory CD4+ T cells from blood. The source is a man aged 18 to 29 with type 1 diabetes. The chain combines TRBV4-2 with TRBJ1-5, with D perhaps matching TRBD1 (5 bases). The CDR3: CASSQPRSGEPQHF. Written as DNA, the CDR3 is TGTGCCAGCAGCCAACCGCGGTCGGGGGAGCCCCAGCATTTT.